This T cell receptor (beta chain) was identified in a study of cytomegalovirus exposure and HLA in healthy donors. Study-wide background: There were 85 million or so unique TCRs (from HLA-typed donors) in an early data release.

It was with 60 Vbeta and 13 Jbeta primers that the PCR ran. Data came from immunoSEQ multiplex PCR; TCRdb stores just in-frame clones and leaves some out. This sample carries 180,000 or so clones, 75% to 90% of them seen once, and the ten largest clones take around 4.1%. The germline gives CDR1 MNHNS, CDR2 SASEGT. V gave up 2 bases and J gave up 8 bases, with 13 bases separating them. The CDR3 sequence is 13 residues long. The source is a woman in her fifties or sixties in good health and CMV-seropositive. Sequenced sample: PBMCs. This rearrangement joins TRBV6-1 to TRBJ2-7, with TRBD1 as a possible D gene (6 bases). CDR3 sequence reads: CASSESSGTKQYF. DNA of the CDR3: TGTGCCAGCAGTGAAAGTTCCGGGACAAAGCAGTACTTC.